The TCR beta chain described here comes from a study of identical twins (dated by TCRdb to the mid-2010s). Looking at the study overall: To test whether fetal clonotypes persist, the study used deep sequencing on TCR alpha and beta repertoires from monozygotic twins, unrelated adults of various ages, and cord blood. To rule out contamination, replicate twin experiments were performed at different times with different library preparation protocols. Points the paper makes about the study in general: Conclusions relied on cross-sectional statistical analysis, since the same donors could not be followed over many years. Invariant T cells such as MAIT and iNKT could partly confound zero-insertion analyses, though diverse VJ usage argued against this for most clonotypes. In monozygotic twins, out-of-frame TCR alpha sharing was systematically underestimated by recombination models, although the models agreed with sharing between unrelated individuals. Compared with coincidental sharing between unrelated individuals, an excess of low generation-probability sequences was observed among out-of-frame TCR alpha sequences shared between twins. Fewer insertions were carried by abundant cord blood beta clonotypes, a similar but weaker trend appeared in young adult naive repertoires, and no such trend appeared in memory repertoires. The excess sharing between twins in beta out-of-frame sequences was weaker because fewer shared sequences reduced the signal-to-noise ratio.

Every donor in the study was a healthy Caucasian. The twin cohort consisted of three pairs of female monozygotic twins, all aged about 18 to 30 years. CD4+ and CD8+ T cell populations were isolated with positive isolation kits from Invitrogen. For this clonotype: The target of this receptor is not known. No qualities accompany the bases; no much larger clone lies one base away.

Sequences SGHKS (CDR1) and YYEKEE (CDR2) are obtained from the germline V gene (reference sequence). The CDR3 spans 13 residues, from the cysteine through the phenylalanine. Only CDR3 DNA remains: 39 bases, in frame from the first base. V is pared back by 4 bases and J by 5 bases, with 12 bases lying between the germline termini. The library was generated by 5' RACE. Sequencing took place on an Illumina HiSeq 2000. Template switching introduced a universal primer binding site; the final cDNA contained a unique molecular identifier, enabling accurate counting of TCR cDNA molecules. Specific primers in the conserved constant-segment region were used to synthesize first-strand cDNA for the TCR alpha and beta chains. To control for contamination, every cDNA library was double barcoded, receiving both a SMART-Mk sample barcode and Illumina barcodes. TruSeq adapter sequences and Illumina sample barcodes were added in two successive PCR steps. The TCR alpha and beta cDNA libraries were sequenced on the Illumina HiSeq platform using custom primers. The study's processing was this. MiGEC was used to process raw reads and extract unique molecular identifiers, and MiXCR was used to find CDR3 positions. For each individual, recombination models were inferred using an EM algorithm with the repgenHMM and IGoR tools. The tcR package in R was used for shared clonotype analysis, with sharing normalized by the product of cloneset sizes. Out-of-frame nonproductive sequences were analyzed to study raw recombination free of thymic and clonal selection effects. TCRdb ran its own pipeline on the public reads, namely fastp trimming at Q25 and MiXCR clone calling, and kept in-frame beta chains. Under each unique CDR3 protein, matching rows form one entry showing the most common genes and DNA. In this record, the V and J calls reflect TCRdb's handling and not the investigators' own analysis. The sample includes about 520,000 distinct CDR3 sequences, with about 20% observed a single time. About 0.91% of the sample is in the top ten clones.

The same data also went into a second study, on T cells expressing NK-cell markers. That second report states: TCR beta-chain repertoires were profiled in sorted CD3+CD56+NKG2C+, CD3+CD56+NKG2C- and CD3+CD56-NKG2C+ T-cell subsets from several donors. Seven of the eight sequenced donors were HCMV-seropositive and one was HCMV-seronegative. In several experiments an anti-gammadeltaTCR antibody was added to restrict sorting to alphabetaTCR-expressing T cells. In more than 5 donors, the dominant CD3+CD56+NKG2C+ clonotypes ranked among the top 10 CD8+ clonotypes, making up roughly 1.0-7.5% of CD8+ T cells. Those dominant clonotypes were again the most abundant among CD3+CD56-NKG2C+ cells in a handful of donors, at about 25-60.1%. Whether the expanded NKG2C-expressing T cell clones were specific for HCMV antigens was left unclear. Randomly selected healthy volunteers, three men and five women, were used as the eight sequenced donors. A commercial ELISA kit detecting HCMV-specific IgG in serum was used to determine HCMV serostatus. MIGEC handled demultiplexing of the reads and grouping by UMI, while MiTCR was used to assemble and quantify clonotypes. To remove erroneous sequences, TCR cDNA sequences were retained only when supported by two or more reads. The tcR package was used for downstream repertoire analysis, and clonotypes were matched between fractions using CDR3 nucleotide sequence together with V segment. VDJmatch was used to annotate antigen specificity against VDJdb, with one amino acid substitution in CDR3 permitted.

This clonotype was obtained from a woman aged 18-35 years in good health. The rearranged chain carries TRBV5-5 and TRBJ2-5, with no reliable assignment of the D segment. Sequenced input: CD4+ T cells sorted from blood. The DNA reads TGTGCCAGCAGCACATTACTCGGGGAGACCCAGTACTTC. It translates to CASSTLLGETQYF.